This T cell receptor (beta chain) was recorded in a study of CD4 T cells in relation to SARS-CoV-2 and coronaviruses. Study-wide context: ViraFEST: approximately eleven-day antigen culture of PBMCs, then TCR beta CDR3 sequencing. Controls used an HIV-1 Nef peptide pool or no peptide.

Unexposed donor CD4+ T cells date from 2011-2018, before the COVID-19 pandemic. CD4+ T cells were isolated from the cells after around 10 days of culture. Cells permitting, SARS-CoV-2 S/N and four cold-coronavirus spikes were tested on unexposed-donor CD4+ T cells. Concerning this clone: The antigen is not known.

The protocol was immunoSEQ multiplex PCR, while the TCRdb copy is restricted to in-frame clones and leaves out a portion. The sample yields about 20,000 clones, roughly 80% seen once. This receptor was taken from a human donor in good health. The sample was CD4+ T cells from PBMCs, cultured in vitro.

CDR3 in amino acids: CASSQDGQPGGNTEAFF. The CDR3 DNA reads TGTGCCAGCAGCCAAGATGGACAGCCAGGGGGGAACACTGAAGCTTTCTTT. This chain joins TRBV3-1 (or the pseudogene TRBV3-2) and TRBJ1-1; 7 bases are shared with TRBD1. V was pared by 0 bases and J by 1 base, with 8 bases of the junction left unmatched. CDR1 is LGHDT, CDR2 YNNKEL, per germline (reference sequence). The CDR3 loop spans 17 amino acids.